This record concerns one T cell receptor beta chain sequence. This receptor's antigen is unknown. Base qualities were left out, and no much larger clone turns up one base away. This specimen belongs to a study of blood T cell repertoires in COVID-19 (dated by TCRdb to about 2020). Background on the whole study: Samples covering the acute and convalescent phases of COVID-19 were provided by collaborators in the United States, Italy and Spain. The prospective study material was composed of cDNA or gDNA derived from T cells, B-cell-depleted T cells, or PBMCs. The dataset comprised deeply sampled blood TCRbeta repertoires from subjects exposed to, actively infected with, or recovered from COVID-19. The repertoires were released in a freely available public database meant as a resource for research on the immune response to SARS-CoV-2. Samples were obtained from the ongoing ImmuneRACE study (first 160 participants) and from some 1,300 subjects provided by 6 global collaborators. The sample metadata nearly always contained a de-identified subject ID, COVID-19 status, age in years and sex. Where available, HLA class I and class II types were obtained from metadata supplied by the sample provider rather than from assay-based typing. The full study reports these points: The quantity of clinical and demographic metadata differed by source and by participant and was supplied without curation.

CDR1 and CDR2 are read off the germline V gene as SGDLS and YYNGEE. Including the terminal cysteine and phenylalanine, the CDR3 comprises 14 residues. Just CDR3 DNA is preserved here, 42 bases in frame from base 1. V ends up 7 bases short and J 3 bases short, with an unmatched junction base count of 7. At one collaborating source in Seattle, patients were enrolled during active infection and were followed longitudinally through the course of disease. The collaborating institutions used their own protocols to collect whole blood in K2EDTA tubes. For TCRbeta analysis, collaborator samples were shipped as frozen whole blood, as isolated PBMCs, or as DNA extracted from either sample type. TCRbeta CDR3 regions were amplified from genomic DNA by means of the immunoSEQ Assay, a bias-controlled multiplex PCR. The published analysis was carried out like this. The number of nucleated cells in each sample was estimated by amplification of reference gene primers within the assay. Sequence reads were collapsed and filtered to measure the absolute abundance of every unique TCRbeta CDR3 rearrangement. Productive Simpson clonality was computed per sample as the square root of Simpson's diversity index over productive rearrangements. TCRdb's version of the immuneACCESS table is confined to in-frame rearrangements and falls short of the full clone set. An unresolved V gene accounts for under half of the shortfall where checked; the remainder is of unknown origin. D and trimming were read from the DNA, whereas the V and J calls and clone size are those reported in that table. For this sample there are 300,000 to 450,000 clones; roughly 87% appear just once. The ten largest clones add up to 3.9% of the sample.

This TCR was recovered from a woman aged 55-69 years with COVID-19, enrolled during active disease. The sequencing sample was made of peripheral blood. The receptor chain draws on TRBV9 and TRBJ1-5, and TRBD1 matches 7 of the central bases. The nucleotide sequence reads TGTGCCAGCGGACAGGCCTTTCCCAATCAGCCCCAGCATTTT. Its protein product is CASGQAFPNQPQHF. When the CDR3 is completed using the reference TRBV9 and TRBJ1-5 genes on either side, the full variable domain is DSGVTQTPKHLITATGQRVTLRCSPRSGDLSVYWYQQSLDQGLQFLIQYYNGEERAKGNILERFSAQQFPDLHSELNLSSLELGDSALYFCASGQAFPNQPQHFGDGTRLSIL.